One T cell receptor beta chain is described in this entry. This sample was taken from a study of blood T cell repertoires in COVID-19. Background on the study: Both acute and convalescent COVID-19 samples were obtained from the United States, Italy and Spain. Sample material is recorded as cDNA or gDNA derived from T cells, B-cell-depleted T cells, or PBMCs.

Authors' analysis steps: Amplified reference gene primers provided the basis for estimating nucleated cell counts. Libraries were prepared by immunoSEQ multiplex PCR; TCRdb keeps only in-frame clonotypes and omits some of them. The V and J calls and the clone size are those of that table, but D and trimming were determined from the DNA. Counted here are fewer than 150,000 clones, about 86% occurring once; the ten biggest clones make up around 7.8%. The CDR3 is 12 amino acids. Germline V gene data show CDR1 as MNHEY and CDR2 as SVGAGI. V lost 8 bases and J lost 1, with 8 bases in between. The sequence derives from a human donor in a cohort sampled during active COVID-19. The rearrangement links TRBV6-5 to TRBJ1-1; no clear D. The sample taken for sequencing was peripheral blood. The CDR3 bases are TGTGCCAGCGGCGGCCCGAACACTGAAGCTTTCTTT. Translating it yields CASGGPNTEAFF.